A single sample is the source of the 3 T cell receptor beta chains below, sequenced in a study of CD8 T cells in ankylosing spondylitis (dated by TCRdb to the late 2010s). No antigen has been identified for these receptors. Findings and caveats that apply to the study as a whole: A TCR beta motif made up of several highly homologous amino acid variants appeared to be characteristic of blood from ankylosing spondylitis patients.

The library relied on 5' RACE. Sequencing instrument: Illumina HiSeq 2500. TCRdb ran its own pipeline on the public reads, namely fastp trimming at Q25 and MiXCR clone calling, and kept in-frame beta chains. Each record represents a unique CDR3 protein, reported with the most common genes and DNA among its rows. Across this sample there are 500,000 or so distinct CDR3 sequences, with roughly 5.3% seen only once. Clones ranked in the top ten supply roughly 3.2% of the sample. Sequencing used blood, either unsorted or a sorted T cell fraction (not recorded which). These receptor sequences come from a male donor with ankylosing spondylitis.

This clonotype turned up a few times. The junction and the germline gene differ at one end; a read error may be behind it. This rearrangement joins TRBV25-1 to TRBJ1-2, with TRBD1 matching 8 bases. The CDR3 sequence is 13 residues long. Germline values: CDR1 MGHDK, CDR2 SYGVNS. The CDR3 protein is CVSSEQGGYGYTF. DNA of the CDR3: TGTGTCAGCAGTGAACAGGGGGGCTATGGCTACACCTTC.

This clonotype came up many times. V gene TRBV5-1 combines with J gene TRBJ1-6, with unresolved D. The CDR3 runs to 15 residues. Trimming pared 2 bases from V and 7 bases from J, leaving 13 bases between. Germline V gene data show CDR1 as SGHRS and CDR2 as YFSETQ. The CDR3 nucleotides read TGCGCCAGCAGCTTATCCCGAATTCAGAATTCACCCCTCCACTTT. Its translation is CASSLSRIQNSPLHF.

This clonotype came up many times. Written as DNA, the CDR3 is TGCAGTGCTAGAGAGGGTGCGCAAGAGCAGTACTTC. It is translated as CSAREGAQEQYF. The rearrangement joins TRBV20-1 to TRBJ2-7, with D uncertain. The ends were cut back, 0 bases at V and 7 bases at J, with 10 bases in the middle. The CDR3 consists of 12 residues. CDR1 is DFQATT, CDR2 SNEGSKA, per germline (reference sequence).